The source of this TCR beta chain is a study of identical twins (TCRdb year 2016). About the investigation overall: TCR alpha and beta repertoires from monozygotic twins, unrelated adults of various ages and cord blood were deep-sequenced to test whether fetal clonotypes persist. Replicate twin experiments were performed at different times using different library preparation protocols to rule out contamination. On the study overall, not on this receptor specifically: Conclusions relied on cross-sectional statistical analysis, since the same donors could not be followed over many years. Excess twin sharing in beta out-of-frame sequences was weaker because fewer shared sequences lowered the signal-to-noise ratio. Fewer insertions were carried by abundant cord blood beta clonotypes, a similar but weaker trend appeared in young adult naive repertoires, and no such trend appeared in memory repertoires. In monozygotic twins, recombination models systematically underestimated out-of-frame TCR alpha sharing, but the models matched the sharing seen between unrelated individuals. Invariant T cells such as MAIT and iNKT could partly confound zero-insertion analyses, although diverse VJ usage argued against such confounding for most clonotypes. Compared with coincidental sharing between unrelated individuals, out-of-frame TCR alpha sequences shared between twins showed an excess of sequences with low generation probability.

Libraries were made using 5' RACE. These reads were obtained on an Illumina HiSeq 2000. Template switching added a universal primer binding site, and the final cDNA carried a unique molecular identifier that allowed TCR cDNA molecules to be counted accurately. Specific primers in the conserved constant-segment region were used to synthesize first-strand cDNA for TCR alpha and beta chains. To control for contamination, each cDNA library was double barcoded with a SMART-Mk sample barcode plus Illumina barcodes. TruSeq adapter sequences along with Illumina sample barcodes were introduced in two successive PCR steps. The TCR alpha and beta cDNA libraries were sequenced on the Illumina HiSeq platform using custom primers. The study's own analysis went as follows. Raw reads were processed with MiGEC to extract unique molecular identifiers, and MiXCR was used to determine CDR3 positions. Recombination models were inferred per individual with the repgenHMM and IGoR tools using an EM algorithm. Shared clonotypes were analyzed with the tcR package in R, and sharing was normalized by the product of cloneset sizes. To study raw recombination without the effects of thymic and clonal selection, out-of-frame nonproductive sequences were analyzed. The public sequencing data were trimmed at Q25 with fastp and processed into clonotypes with MiXCR by TCRdb, which kept only in-frame beta chains. Every distinct CDR3 protein forms one entry, paired with its most common genes and DNA. TCRdb assigned the V and J calls; the authors' analysis was not used. This sample holds about 530,000 distinct CDR3 sequences; about 20% were observed only once. The ten largest clonotypes hold about 0.48% of the sample.

V loses 2 bases, J loses 3 bases, and the germline ends lie 2 bases apart. The CDR3, cysteine through phenylalanine, is 12 amino acids long. The kept DNA is CDR3 alone, 36 bases in frame from the first base. Every donor in the study was a healthy Caucasian. The twin cohort comprised three pairs of female monozygotic twins, all aged roughly 18 to 30 years. Positive isolation kits from Invitrogen were used to isolate CD4+ and CD8+ T cell populations. There are many counts of this clonotype. The antigen it recognizes is unknown. The input lacks base qualities; no much larger clone sits a single base away. This sample was shared with a second study, whose subject was yellow fever vaccine responses in identical twins. The second study's paper adds: The T cell response to vaccination in identical twins was reported by the authors to appear partly convergent and partly personalized. The study precisely tracked vaccine-responding T cell clones in identical twins.

Sequenced input: CD4+ T cells sorted from blood. The chain couples TRBV12-3 or TRBV12-4 to TRBJ1-3; the D gene cannot be resolved reliably. The source of this sequence is a young woman in good health. The DNA sequence follows: TGTGCCAGCAGTTTATATGGAAACACCATATATTTT. This yields the protein CASSLYGNTIYF.